This entry is about one T cell receptor beta chain. This sample is drawn from a study of blood T cell repertoires in COVID-19. The assay was immunoSEQ multiplex PCR, and TCRdb's table has in-frame clones only and misses some. Here the sample spans 98,000 or so clones, around 90% being singletons. The CDR3 is made up of 15 amino acids. The germline gives CDR1 SEHNR, CDR2 FQNEAQ (reference sequence). J lost 2 bases, V lost 3 bases, and 6 bases had no gene match. The chain is built from TRBV7-9 and TRBJ1-2; 7 positions match TRBD1. The sample comprised peripheral blood. This clonotype was obtained from a man aged 55 to 70 with COVID-19, enrolled during active disease. The CDR3 DNA reads as TGTGCCAGCAGCTTGGGACAGAGCCTAAACTATGGCTACACCTTC. Amino acid sequence: CASSLGQSLNYGYTF.